Listed below are T cell receptor beta chains from one sample, sequenced in a study of Ad26.COV2.S vaccination and SARS-CoV-2 variants. Using immunoSEQ multiplex PCR, the repertoire was profiled, and TCRdb retains in-frame clones only, with some absent. The table includes about 680,000 clones, 89% detected once. Sequencing was performed on peripheral blood, taken in a trial of Ad26.COV2.S vaccine versus placebo. The receptors stem from a person aged 18-60 years who received the Ad26.COV2.S COVID-19 vaccine or a placebo. Both conserved end residues are part of each CDR3. A D gene is named only where the DNA matches it firmly. Rows may omit the clone size; those that give it use once, few, many or a size class.

V gene: TRBV7-9; clone size: NA; J gene: TRBJ2-1; D gene: TRBD2; CDR3 protein: CASSSSGGADEQFF; CDR3 DNA: TGTGCCAGCAGCTCTAGCGGGGGGGCGGATGAGCAGTTCTTC
V gene: TRBV13; clone size: NA; J gene: TRBJ2-7; D gene: NA; CDR3 protein: CASSWIAGEQYF; CDR3 DNA: TGTGCCAGCAGTTGGATAGCAGGGGAGCAGTACTTC
V gene: TRBV30; clone size: NA; J gene: TRBJ2-5; D gene: NA; CDR3 protein: CALLKDPGGKETQYF; CDR3 DNA: TGTGCCCTCCTAAAGGACCCGGGTGGAAAAGAGACCCAGTACTTC
V gene: TRBV19; clone size: NA; J gene: TRBJ2-1; D gene: NA; CDR3 protein: CASRFMPDQRFGNEQFF; CDR3 DNA: TGTGCCAGTAGGTTCATGCCCGATCAAAGATTCGGGAATGAGCAGTTCTTC
V gene: TRBV10-3; clone size: NA; J gene: TRBJ2-7; D gene: TRBD2; CDR3 protein: CAIRTSSGRRVGEQYF; CDR3 DNA: TGTGCCATCAGAACCTCTAGCGGGAGAAGGGTGGGCGAGCAGTACTTC
V gene: TRBV5-5; clone size: NA; J gene: TRBJ1-5; D gene: NA; CDR3 protein: CASSLVGLGQPQHF; CDR3 DNA: TGTGCCAGCAGCTTGGTAGGGCTAGGTCAGCCCCAGCATTTT
V gene: TRBV3-1/TRBV3-2; clone size: NA; J gene: TRBJ2-1; D gene: NA; CDR3 protein: CASTGIGDNEQFF; CDR3 DNA: TGTGCCAGCACGGGAATCGGGGACAATGAGCAGTTCTTC
V gene: TRBV24-1; clone size: NA; J gene: TRBJ2-2; D gene: TRBD1; CDR3 protein: CATSPGTVGELFF; CDR3 DNA: TGTGCCACCAGTCCCGGGACAGTCGGGGAGCTGTTTTTT
V gene: TRBV10-3; clone size: NA; J gene: TRBJ2-3; D gene: NA; CDR3 protein: CAISLNLVDTQYF; CDR3 DNA: TGTGCCATCTCCCTCAATTTGGTGGATACGCAGTATTTT
V gene: TRBV10-1; clone size: NA; J gene: TRBJ2-2; D gene: NA; CDR3 protein: CASSESVEGVNTGELFF; CDR3 DNA: TGCGCCAGCAGTGAGTCGGTCGAGGGCGTGAACACCGGGGAGCTGTTTTTT
V gene: TRBV11-3; clone size: NA; J gene: TRBJ2-2; D gene: NA; CDR3 protein: CASSLGAGGELFF; CDR3 DNA: TGTGCCAGCAGCTTGGGAGCGGGCGGGGAGCTGTTTTTT
V gene: TRBV14; clone size: NA; J gene: TRBJ2-7; D gene: NA; CDR3 protein: CASSQGWDGYEQYF; CDR3 DNA: TGTGCCAGCAGCCAGGGGTGGGACGGCTACGAGCAGTACTTC
V gene: TRBV18; clone size: NA; J gene: TRBJ2-3; D gene: TRBD2; CDR3 protein: CASSPRSGGNTDTQYF; CDR3 DNA: TGTGCCAGCTCACCACGTAGCGGGGGAAACACAGATACGCAGTATTTT
V gene: TRBV7-2; clone size: NA; J gene: TRBJ2-7; D gene: NA; CDR3 protein: CASSLGLIISYEQYF; CDR3 DNA: TGTGCCAGCAGCTTAGGGCTGATTATATCCTACGAGCAGTACTTC
V gene: TRBV14; clone size: NA; J gene: TRBJ2-3; D gene: NA; CDR3 protein: CASSQEWTDTQYF; CDR3 DNA: TGTGCCAGCAGCCAAGAGTGGACAGATACGCAGTATTTT
V gene: TRBV18; clone size: NA; J gene: TRBJ2-7; D gene: NA; CDR3 protein: CASSSGDEQYF; CDR3 DNA: TGTGCCAGCTCTTCCGGGGACGAGCAGTACTTC
V gene: TRBV7-2; clone size: few; J gene: TRBJ2-5; D gene: NA; CDR3 protein: CASSSRGDPQETQYF; CDR3 DNA: TGTGCCAGCAGCTCGAGGGGGGACCCCCAAGAGACCCAGTACTTC
V gene: TRBV5-1; clone size: once; J gene: TRBJ2-3; D gene: TRBD1; CDR3 protein: CASSSGQGWDTQYF; CDR3 DNA: TGCGCCAGCAGCTCAGGACAGGGGTGGGATACGCAGTATTTT
V gene: TRBV11-2; clone size: NA; J gene: TRBJ2-7; D gene: NA; CDR3 protein: CASSLWGAQAYEQYF; CDR3 DNA: TGTGCCAGCAGCTTATGGGGGGCTCAAGCCTACGAGCAGTACTTC
V gene: TRBV30; clone size: NA; J gene: TRBJ1-6; D gene: NA; CDR3 protein: CAWSVAVYNSPLHF; CDR3 DNA: TGTGCCTGGAGTGTAGCGGTCTATAATTCACCCCTCCACTTT
V gene: TRBV30; clone size: once; J gene: TRBJ2-7; D gene: NA; CDR3 protein: CAWSANREQYF; CDR3 DNA: TGTGCCTGGAGTGCCAACAGGGAGCAGTACTTC
V gene: TRBV11-1; clone size: few; J gene: TRBJ2-7; D gene: NA; CDR3 protein: CASSLEGGDYEQYF; CDR3 DNA: TGTGCCAGCAGCTTAGAGGGTGGGGATTACGAGCAGTACTTC
V gene: TRBV7-3; clone size: NA; J gene: TRBJ2-7; D gene: NA; CDR3 protein: CASSLTGGYEQYF; CDR3 DNA: TGTGCCAGCAGCTTAACAGGAGGATACGAGCAGTACTTC
V gene: TRBV5-6; clone size: NA; J gene: TRBJ2-5; D gene: TRBD2; CDR3 protein: CASSLGLAGGYETQYF; CDR3 DNA: TGTGCCAGCAGCTTGGGACTAGCGGGGGGTTACGAGACCCAGTACTTC
V gene: TRBV15; clone size: once; J gene: TRBJ2-7; D gene: TRBD2; CDR3 protein: CATSRERESSYEQYF; CDR3 DNA: TGTGCCACCAGCAGGGAGCGGGAGAGCTCCTACGAGCAGTACTTC
V gene: TRBV5-6; clone size: NA; J gene: TRBJ2-7; D gene: TRBD2; CDR3 protein: CASSRTSRSYEQYF; CDR3 DNA: TGTGCCAGCAGCCGGACTAGTCGCTCCTACGAGCAGTACTTC
V gene: TRBV12-5; clone size: NA; J gene: TRBJ2-7; D gene: TRBD1; CDR3 protein: CASGLGDRGYEQYF; CDR3 DNA: TGTGCTAGTGGCCTCGGGGACAGAGGCTACGAGCAGTACTTC
V gene: TRBV14; clone size: NA; J gene: TRBJ1-2; D gene: NA; CDR3 protein: CASSLGGREANYGYTF; CDR3 DNA: TGTGCCAGCAGCCTGGGCGGTCGTGAAGCTAACTATGGCTACACCTTC
V gene: TRBV30; clone size: NA; J gene: TRBJ2-3; D gene: TRBD1; CDR3 protein: CAWSIGTVVSQYF; CDR3 DNA: TGTGCCTGGAGTATCGGGACAGTTGTTTCGCAGTATTTT
V gene: TRBV7-2; clone size: NA; J gene: TRBJ2-2; D gene: TRBD2; CDR3 protein: CASSFGLAGGRRELFF; CDR3 DNA: TGTGCCAGCAGCTTTGGACTAGCGGGGGGCCGGCGGGAGCTGTTTTTT
V gene: TRBV6-5; clone size: NA; J gene: TRBJ2-7; D gene: TRBD1; CDR3 protein: CASRLTGAYEQYF; CDR3 DNA: TGTGCCAGCAGGCTGACAGGGGCCTACGAGCAGTACTTC
V gene: TRBV5-1; clone size: once; J gene: TRBJ1-1; D gene: NA; CDR3 protein: CASSLEGSEAFF; CDR3 DNA: TGCGCCAGCAGCTTGGAAGGGTCTGAAGCTTTCTTT
V gene: TRBV6-2/TRBV6-3; clone size: NA; J gene: TRBJ1-5; D gene: TRBD1; CDR3 protein: CASSSQLYRGGTGNQPQHF; CDR3 DNA: TGTGCCAGCAGTTCCCAACTTTACCGGGGCGGGACAGGGAATCAGCCCCAGCATTTT
V gene: TRBV30; clone size: NA; J gene: TRBJ2-3; D gene: NA; CDR3 protein: CAWSFFTNTQYF; CDR3 DNA: TGTGCCTGGAGTTTTTTTACCAATACGCAGTATTTT
V gene: TRBV15; clone size: once; J gene: TRBJ2-1; D gene: NA; CDR3 protein: CATSGRTENEQFF; CDR3 DNA: TGTGCCACCAGCGGAAGGACAGAAAATGAGCAGTTCTTC
V gene: TRBV5-1; clone size: NA; J gene: TRBJ2-5; D gene: TRBD1; CDR3 protein: CASSQGGQEETQYF; CDR3 DNA: TGCGCCAGCAGCCAGGGGGGACAGGAAGAGACCCAGTACTTC
V gene: TRBV2; clone size: NA; J gene: TRBJ2-7; D gene: NA; CDR3 protein: CASTRVPSRGYEQYF; CDR3 DNA: TGTGCCAGCACCCGGGTCCCTTCCCGAGGCTACGAGCAGTACTTC
V gene: TRBV7-9; clone size: NA; J gene: TRBJ1-5; D gene: NA; CDR3 protein: CASSLGNQPQHF; CDR3 DNA: TGTGCCAGCAGCTTGGGAAATCAGCCCCAGCATTTT
V gene: TRBV7-8; clone size: NA; J gene: TRBJ1-5; D gene: TRBD1; CDR3 protein: CASSLLQGANQPQHF; CDR3 DNA: TGTGCCAGCAGCTTATTACAGGGGGCTAATCAGCCCCAGCATTTT
V gene: TRBV5-1; clone size: NA; J gene: TRBJ1-5; D gene: NA; CDR3 protein: CASSLDWAQPQHF; CDR3 DNA: TGCGCCAGCAGCTTGGACTGGGCTCAGCCCCAGCATTTT
V gene: TRBV24-1; clone size: once; J gene: TRBJ2-5; D gene: NA; CDR3 protein: CATSRAGGGETQYF; CDR3 DNA: TGTGCCACCAGTAGAGCTGGGGGCGGTGAGACCCAGTACTTC
V gene: TRBV10-2; clone size: NA; J gene: TRBJ2-1; D gene: NA; CDR3 protein: CATVDGRSYNEQFF; CDR3 DNA: TGCGCCACAGTGGACGGCCGCTCCTACAATGAGCAGTTCTTC
V gene: TRBV10-3; clone size: NA; J gene: TRBJ2-1; D gene: NA; CDR3 protein: CAISESRGSGANEQFF; CDR3 DNA: TGTGCCATCAGTGAGTCGAGGGGAAGCGGAGCTAATGAGCAGTTCTTC
V gene: TRBV5-1; clone size: NA; J gene: TRBJ2-7; D gene: NA; CDR3 protein: CASTPPGVAYEQYF; CDR3 DNA: TGCGCCAGCACCCCCCCAGGGGTCGCCTACGAGCAGTACTTC
V gene: TRBV10-3; clone size: NA; J gene: TRBJ1-3; D gene: NA; CDR3 protein: CAISDPTQGPGNTIYF; CDR3 DNA: TGTGCCATCAGTGACCCGACGCAGGGTCCTGGAAACACCATATATTTT
V gene: TRBV5-1; clone size: NA; J gene: TRBJ2-5; D gene: NA; CDR3 protein: CASRVQPAQETQYF; CDR3 DNA: TGCGCCAGCAGAGTGCAGCCAGCACAAGAGACCCAGTACTTC
V gene: TRBV6-5; clone size: NA; J gene: TRBJ2-1; D gene: NA; CDR3 protein: CASSSFPIQEQFF; CDR3 DNA: TGTGCCAGCAGTTCCTTCCCCATTCAAGAGCAGTTCTTC
V gene: TRBV27; clone size: NA; J gene: TRBJ2-6; D gene: NA; CDR3 protein: CASTPGLGSSGANVLTF; CDR3 DNA: TGTGCCAGCACCCCGGGGCTAGGGAGCTCTGGGGCCAACGTCCTGACTTTC
V gene: TRBV5-1; clone size: NA; J gene: TRBJ2-1; D gene: TRBD2; CDR3 protein: CASTPGTSEYNEQFF; CDR3 DNA: TGCGCCAGCACCCCCGGGACTAGCGAGTACAATGAGCAGTTCTTC
V gene: TRBV5-1; clone size: NA; J gene: TRBJ2-7; D gene: NA; CDR3 protein: CASSLASRGYEQYF; CDR3 DNA: TGCGCCAGCAGCTTGGCTTCGAGGGGCTACGAGCAGTACTTC
V gene: TRBV2; clone size: NA; J gene: TRBJ2-1; D gene: TRBD1; CDR3 protein: CASSEVQGTVSYNEQFF; CDR3 DNA: TGTGCCAGCAGTGAAGTCCAAGGGACAGTCTCCTACAATGAGCAGTTCTTC
V gene: TRBV9; clone size: NA; J gene: TRBJ2-2; D gene: TRBD2; CDR3 protein: CASSPRGGATNTGELFF; CDR3 DNA: TGTGCCAGCAGCCCCCGGGGGGGGGCCACGAACACCGGGGAGCTGTTTTTT
V gene: TRBV6-7; clone size: once; J gene: TRBJ1-1; D gene: NA; CDR3 protein: CASSYSLTGGTEAFF; CDR3 DNA: TGTGCCAGCAGTTACTCGTTGACCGGCGGGACTGAAGCTTTCTTT
V gene: TRBV30; clone size: NA; J gene: TRBJ1-2; D gene: TRBD1; CDR3 protein: CAGGQGATYGYTF; CDR3 DNA: TGTGCCGGGGGACAGGGGGCTACCTATGGCTACACCTTC